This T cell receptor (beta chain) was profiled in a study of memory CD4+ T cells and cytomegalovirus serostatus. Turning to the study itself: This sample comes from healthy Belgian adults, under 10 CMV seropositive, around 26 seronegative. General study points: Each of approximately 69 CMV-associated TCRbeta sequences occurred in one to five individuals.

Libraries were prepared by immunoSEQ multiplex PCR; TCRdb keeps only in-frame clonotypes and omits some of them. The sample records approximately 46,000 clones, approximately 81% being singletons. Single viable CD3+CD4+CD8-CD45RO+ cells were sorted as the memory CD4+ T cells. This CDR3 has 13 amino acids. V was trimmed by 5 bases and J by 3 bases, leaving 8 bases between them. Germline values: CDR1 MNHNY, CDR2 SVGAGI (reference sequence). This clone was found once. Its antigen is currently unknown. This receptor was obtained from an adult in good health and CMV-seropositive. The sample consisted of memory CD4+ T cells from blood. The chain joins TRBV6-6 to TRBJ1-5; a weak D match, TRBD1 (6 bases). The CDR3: CASSAGVNQPQHF. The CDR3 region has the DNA TGTGCCAGCAGTGCAGGGGTCAATCAGCCCCAGCATTTT.